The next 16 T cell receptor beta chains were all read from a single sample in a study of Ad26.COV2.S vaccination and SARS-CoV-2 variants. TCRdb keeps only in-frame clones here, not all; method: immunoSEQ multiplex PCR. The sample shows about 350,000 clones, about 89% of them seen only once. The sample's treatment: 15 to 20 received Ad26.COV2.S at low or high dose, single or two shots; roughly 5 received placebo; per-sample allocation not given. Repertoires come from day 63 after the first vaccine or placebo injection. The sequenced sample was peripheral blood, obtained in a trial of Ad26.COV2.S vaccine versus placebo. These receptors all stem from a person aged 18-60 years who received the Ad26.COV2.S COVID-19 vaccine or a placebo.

The DNA of the CDR3 is TGTGCCAGCAGTTTTGAATCGACCGGGACAGGGGGCAAAGGAATGAACACTGAAGCTTTCTTT. Residues: CASSFESTGTGGKGMNTEAFF. The rearrangement uses TRBV28 and TRBJ1-1; 12 nucleotides line up with TRBD1. CDR3 length: 21 amino acids. The germline CDR1 and CDR2 sequences are MDHEN and SYDVKM. Germline trimming cut 3 bases from V and 0 bases from J; bases unmatched to any gene: 17. The full variable domain, its missing parts supplied by reference TRBV28 and TRBJ1-1, is DVKVTQSSRYLVKRTGEKVFLECVQDMDHENMFWYRQDPGLGLRLIYFSYDVKMKEKGDIPEGYSVSREKKERFSLILESASTNQTSMYLCASSFESTGTGGKGMNTEAFFGQGTRLTVV.

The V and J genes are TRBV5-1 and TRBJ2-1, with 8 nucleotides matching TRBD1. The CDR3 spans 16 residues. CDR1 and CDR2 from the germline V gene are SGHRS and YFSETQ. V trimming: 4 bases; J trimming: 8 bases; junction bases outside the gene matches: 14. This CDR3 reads CASSPPAGTGGDEQFF. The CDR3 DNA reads TGCGCCAGCAGCCCTCCGGCCGGGACAGGAGGCGATGAGCAGTTCTTC.

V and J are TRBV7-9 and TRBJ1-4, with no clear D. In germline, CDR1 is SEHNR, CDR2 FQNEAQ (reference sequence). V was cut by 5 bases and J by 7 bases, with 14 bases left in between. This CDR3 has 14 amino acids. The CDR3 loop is CASSPGGNSEKLFF. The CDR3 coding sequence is TGTGCCAGCAGCCCAGGCGGGAATAGTGAAAAACTGTTTTTT.

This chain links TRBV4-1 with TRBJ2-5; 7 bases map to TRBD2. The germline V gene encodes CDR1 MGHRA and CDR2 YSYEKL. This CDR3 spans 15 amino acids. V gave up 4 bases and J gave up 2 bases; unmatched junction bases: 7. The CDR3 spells CASSPARGSQETQYF. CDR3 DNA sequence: TGCGCCAGCAGCCCGGCGCGGGGGAGTCAAGAGACCCAGTACTTC.

This chain's CDR3 is CASSYRDRANTGELFF. CDR3 bases: TGCGCCAGCAGCTACCGGGACAGGGCGAACACCGGGGAGCTGTTTTTT. The genes are TRBV5-1 and TRBJ2-2, with 9 nucleotides matching TRBD1. Germline CDR1 SGHRS, CDR2 YFSETQ. V gave up 3 bases and J gave up 0 bases; unmatched junction bases: 3. The CDR3 spans 16 residues.

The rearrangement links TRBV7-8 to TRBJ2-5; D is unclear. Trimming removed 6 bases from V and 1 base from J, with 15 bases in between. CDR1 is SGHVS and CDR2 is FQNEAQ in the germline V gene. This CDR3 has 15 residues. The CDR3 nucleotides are TGTGCCAGCAGGGGTAGTAGGGCAGTCCAAGAGACCCAGTACTTC. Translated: CASRGSRAVQETQYF.

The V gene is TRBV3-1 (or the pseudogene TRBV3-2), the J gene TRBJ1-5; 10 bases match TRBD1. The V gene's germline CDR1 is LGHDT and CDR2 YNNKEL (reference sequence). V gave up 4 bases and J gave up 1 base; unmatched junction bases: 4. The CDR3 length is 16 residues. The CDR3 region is CASSRGQGSSNQPQHF. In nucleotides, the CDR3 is TGTGCCAGCAGCCGGGGACAGGGGTCCAGCAATCAGCCCCAGCATTTT.

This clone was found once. This CDR3 reads CASSRSPVAEKLFF. The CDR3 nucleotides read TGCGCCAGCAGTCGGAGCCCGGTTGCGGAAAAACTGTTTTTT. The chain joins TRBV23-1 to TRBJ1-4, with D uncertain. TRBV23-1 is an ORF, and what it does is uncertain. The length of the CDR3 is 14 residues. Trimming cost V 4 bases and J 8 bases, with 14 bases left between them.

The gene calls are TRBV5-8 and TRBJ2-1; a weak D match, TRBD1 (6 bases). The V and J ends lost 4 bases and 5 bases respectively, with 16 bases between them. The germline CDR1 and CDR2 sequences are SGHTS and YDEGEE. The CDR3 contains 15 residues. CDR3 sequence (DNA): TGTGCCAGCAGCCCCCGGGACATAAGCAACAATGAGCAGTTCTTC. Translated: CASSPRDISNNEQFF.

CDR3 bases: TGTGCCAGCAGAAGGGAGGGCCCCGGGGAGCTGTTTTTT. Protein product: CASRREGPGELFF. The chain couples TRBV12-3 or TRBV12-4 to TRBJ2-2; TRBD2 matches at 7 bases. Trimming cost V 6 bases and J 6 bases; bases outside gene matches: 4. The CDR3 is made up of 13 amino acids.

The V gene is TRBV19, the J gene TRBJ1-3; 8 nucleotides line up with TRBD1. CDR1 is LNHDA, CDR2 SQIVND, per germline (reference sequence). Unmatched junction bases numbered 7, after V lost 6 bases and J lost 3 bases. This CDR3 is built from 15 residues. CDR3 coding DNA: TGTGCCAGTAGCCCGACAGGGGACTTTGGAAACACCATATATTTT. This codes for CASSPTGDFGNTIYF.

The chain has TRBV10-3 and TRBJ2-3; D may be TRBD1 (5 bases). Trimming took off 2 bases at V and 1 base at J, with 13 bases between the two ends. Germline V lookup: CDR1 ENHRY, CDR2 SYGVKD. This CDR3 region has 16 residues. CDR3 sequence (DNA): TGTGCCATCAGTGAGGGGGTAATGACAGGCACAGATACGCAGTATTTT. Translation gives CAISEGVMTGTDTQYF.

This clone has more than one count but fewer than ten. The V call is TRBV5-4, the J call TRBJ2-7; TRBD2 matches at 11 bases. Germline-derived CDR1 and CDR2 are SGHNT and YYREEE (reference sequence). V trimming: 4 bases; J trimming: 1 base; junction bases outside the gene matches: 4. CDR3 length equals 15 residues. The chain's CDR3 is CASSQGTSGSYEQYF. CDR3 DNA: TGTGCCAGCAGCCAGGGGACTAGCGGATCCTACGAGCAGTACTTC.

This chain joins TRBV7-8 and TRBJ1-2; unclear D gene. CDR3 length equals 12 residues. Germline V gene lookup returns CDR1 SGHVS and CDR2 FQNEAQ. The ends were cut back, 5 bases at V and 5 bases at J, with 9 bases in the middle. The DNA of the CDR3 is TGTGCCAGCAGCCCCTCAATATATGGCTACACCTTC. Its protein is CASSPSIYGYTF.

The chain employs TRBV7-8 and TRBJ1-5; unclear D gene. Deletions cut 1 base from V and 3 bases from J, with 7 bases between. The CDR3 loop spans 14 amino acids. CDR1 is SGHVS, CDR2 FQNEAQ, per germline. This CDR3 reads CASSLGGDNQPQHF. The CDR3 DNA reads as TGTGCCAGCAGCTTAGGGGGAGACAATCAGCCCCAGCATTTT.

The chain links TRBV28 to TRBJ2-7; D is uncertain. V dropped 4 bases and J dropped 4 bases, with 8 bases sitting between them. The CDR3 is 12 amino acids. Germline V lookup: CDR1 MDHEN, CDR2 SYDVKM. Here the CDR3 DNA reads TGTGCCAGCAGTTCCGGGTTATACGAGCAGTACTTC. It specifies CASSSGLYEQYF.